The 6 T cell receptor beta chains in this list originate from one sample, sequenced in a study of beta chain features in type 1 diabetes. The investigators reverse transcribed all of the isolated RNA, so they sequenced expressed TCRB transcripts. This table comes from immunoSEQ multiplex PCR, and its TCRdb copy is limited to in-frame clones, with some not included. The table includes about 410,000 clones, approximately 13% detected once. The specimen was naive CD4+ T cells from blood. Receptors were obtained from a man aged 25-45 years in good health.

The V call is TRBV5-1, the J call TRBJ1-1; D uncertain. The length of the CDR3 is 15 residues. V shed 0 bases and J shed 0 bases, with 9 bases lying between them. Germline-derived CDR1 and CDR2 are SGHRS and YFSETQ. The CDR3: CASSLVSQMNTEAFF. In DNA form, the CDR3 reads TGCGCCAGCAGCTTGGTGAGCCAGATGAACACTGAAGCTTTCTTT.

The genes are TRBV19 and TRBJ2-5; D is undetermined. The CDR3 has 14 amino acids. The V gene's germline CDR1 is LNHDA and CDR2 SQIVND (reference sequence). Trimming removed 5 bases at V and 1 base at J, with 11 bases between. The CDR3 DNA follows: TGTGCCAGTAGTCGGGTGACCTCCCAAGAGACCCAGTACTTC. Translation: CASSRVTSQETQYF.

This clone was detected a few times. The J gene is TRBJ2-3, the V gene TRBV19; 12 bases align to TRBD2. With 8 bases clipped from V and 0 bases from J, the junction kept 6 bases outside the gene matches. The CDR3 sequence is 16 residues long. CDR1 and CDR2 from the germline V gene are LNHDA and SQIVND (reference sequence). The CDR3 DNA sequence: TGTGCCAGTCGTCCACTAGCGGGAGGTAGCACAGATACGCAGTATTTT. Protein product: CASRPLAGGSTDTQYF.

This rearrangement joins TRBV30 to TRBJ2-1; no reliable D call. Trimming shortened V by 0 bases and J by 8 bases, and 14 bases separated the two germline ends. The CDR3 contains 14 residues. Germline V gives CDR1 GTSNPN, CDR2 SVGIG (reference sequence). CDR3 in DNA: TGTGCCTGGAGTGTCTGGCACCGCGGAGATGAGCAGTTCTTC. Translating it yields CAWSVWHRGDEQFF.

This clone appeared a few times. The V gene is TRBV9, the J gene TRBJ2-1, with D possibly being TRBD1 (5 bases). V was shortened by 1 base and J by 8 bases, with 16 bases between the two germline ends. Germline-derived CDR1 and CDR2 are SGDLS and YYNGEE. CDR3 length equals 15 residues. The CDR3 nucleotides read TGTGCCAGCAGCGTATCGGCAGGGCTGGCGGATGAGCAGTTCTTC. Encoded protein: CASSVSAGLADEQFF.

In regard to this clone: Other DNA sequences in this specimen translate into the identical CDR3. The chain is built from TRBV15 and TRBJ2-7, with a tentative D call TRBD2 (6 bases). V lost 0 bases and J lost 4, with 7 bases in between. Germline CDR1 and CDR2: LNHNV and YYDKDF (reference sequence). The CDR3 consists of 13 residues. The CDR3 region is CATSRDRGYEQYF. CDR3 in DNA: TGTGCCACCAGCAGAGATCGGGGGTACGAGCAGTACTTC.